Listed below are T cell receptor beta chains from one sample, sequenced in a study of T cell repertoires in cytomegalovirus infection. TCRdb re-called the reads through MiXCR, storing one row per CDR3 protein. The sample has fewer than 850,000 distinct CDR3 sequences; roughly 28% are singletons. For these receptors, no antigen is known. The sample was cultured CD8+ T cells from PBMCs, taken from culture after CMV antigen stimulation. The receptors were sampled from a human donor in good health (CMV status not recorded). Some clones in this sample may be carry-over from other donors' samples. The CDR3 runs from the conserved cysteine through the conserved F or W. A D gene is named only where the DNA matches it firmly. Clone size is shown for a subset of rows, as once, few, many or a class of expanded clone.

>-|TRBV7-8|many|TRBJ1-5
CASSLVSGQHNQPQHF
TGTGCCAGCAGCTTAGTATCCGGACAGCACAATCAGCCCCAGCATTTT
>-|TRBV4-1|-|TRBJ1-1
CASSQDLRHEAFF
TGCGCCAGCAGCCAAGATCTCAGGCATGAAGCTTTCTTT
>-|TRBV6-1|-|TRBJ2-2
CASSYPANTGELFF
TGTGCCAGCAGTTATCCCGCGAACACCGGGGAGCTGTTTTTT
>-|TRBV4-3|-|TRBJ2-1
CASSQSTTYNEQFF
TGCGCCAGCAGCCAATCGACAACCTACAATGAGCAGTTCTTC
>TRBD2|TRBV7-2|many|TRBJ2-2
CASSFWTSRTGELFF
TGTGCCAGCAGCTTTTGGACTAGTCGAACCGGGGAGCTGTTTTTT
>TRBD2|TRBV7-4|-|TRBJ2-3
CASRPGLAGGSTQYF
TGTGCCAGCAGACCCGGGCTAGCGGGGGGGAGTACGCAGTATTTT
>-|TRBV7-9|many|TRBJ1-5
CASGKGTADNQPQHF
TGTGCCAGTGGAAAAGGGACCGCTGACAATCAGCCCCAGCATTTT
>TRBD1|TRBV20-1|few|TRBJ2-2
CSAANLDRGVTGELFF
TGCAGTGCTGCCAATCTCGACAGGGGGGTTACCGGGGAGCTGTTTTTT
>-|TRBV7-9|few|TRBJ2-2
CASSLADGRPTGELFF
TGTGCCAGCAGCTTAGCGGATGGTAGACCGACCGGGGAGCTGTTTTTT
>TRBD2|TRBV20-1|-|TRBJ2-5
CSARAASGGYRGETQYF
TGCAGTGCTAGAGCGGCTAGCGGGGGATACAGGGGAGAGACCCAGTACTTC
>TRBD1|TRBV10-2|few|TRBJ1-1
CASNRGPDTEAFF
TGCGCCAGCAACAGGGGGCCGGACACTGAAGCTTTCTTT
>TRBD2|TRBV6-1|-|TRBJ2-1
CASSEKRGGVAFNEQFF
TGTGCCAGCAGTGAAAAACGGGGGGGGGTTGCTTTCAATGAGCAGTTCTTC
>-|TRBV7-9|many|TRBJ1-5
CASSLAGVGIRSNQPQHF
TGTGCCAGCAGCTTAGCGGGTGTAGGGATCAGAAGCAATCAGCCCCAGCATTTT
>TRBD2|TRBV4-2|few|TRBJ2-2
CASSQVDSGGSNGELFF
TGTGCCAGCAGCCAAGTCGATAGCGGGGGGAGCAACGGGGAGCTGTTTTTT
>-|TRBV11-2|few|TRBJ2-2
CASSPDPLNTGELFF
TGTGCCAGCAGCCCAGACCCTCTTAACACCGGGGAGCTGTTTTTT
>TRBD2|TRBV6-5|-|TRBJ2-1
CASSYSSGGASIEQFF
TGTGCCAGCAGTTATTCTAGCGGGGGGGCCAGCATTGAGCAGTTCTTC